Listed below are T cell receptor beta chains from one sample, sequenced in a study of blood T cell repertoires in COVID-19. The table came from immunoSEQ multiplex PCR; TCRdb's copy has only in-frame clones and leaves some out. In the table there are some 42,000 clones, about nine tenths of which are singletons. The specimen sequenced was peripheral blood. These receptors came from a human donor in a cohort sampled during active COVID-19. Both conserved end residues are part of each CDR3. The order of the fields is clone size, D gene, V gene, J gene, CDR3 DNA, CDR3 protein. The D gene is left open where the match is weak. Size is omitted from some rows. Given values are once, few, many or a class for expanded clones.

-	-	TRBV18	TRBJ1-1	TGTGCCAGCTCACTCGAACAGGGAAGGAACACTGAAGCTTTCTTT	CASSLEQGRNTEAFF
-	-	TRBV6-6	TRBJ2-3	TGTGCCAGCAGCCCAGGGGAAGATACGCAGTATTTT	CASSPGEDTQYF
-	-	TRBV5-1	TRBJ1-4	TGCGCCAGCAGCTTTACAGGCTCTAATGAAAAACTGTTTTTT	CASSFTGSNEKLFF
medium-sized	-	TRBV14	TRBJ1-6	TGTGCCAGCAGCCAAGGCCTCAGGGGCCGGTCACCCCTCCACTTT	CASSQGLRGRSPLHF
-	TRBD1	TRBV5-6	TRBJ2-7	TGTGCCAGCAGCCAGGGGGTGCCATTGAACTTCGGCGAGCAGTACTTC	CASSQGVPLNFGEQYF
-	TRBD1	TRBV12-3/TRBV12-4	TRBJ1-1	TGTGCCAGCAGTATTTCGACAGGGACTGAAGCTTTCTTT	CASSISTGTEAFF
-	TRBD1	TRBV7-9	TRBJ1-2	TGTGCCAGCAGCTTGGGAGGACAGGAGCTTAACTATGGCTACACCTTC	CASSLGGQELNYGYTF
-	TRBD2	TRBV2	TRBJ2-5	TGTGCCAGCAGTGGGGAGTTTGGGACTACCACGACCCAGTACTTC	CASSGEFGTTTTQYF
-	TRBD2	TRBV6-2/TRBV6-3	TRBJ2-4	TGTGCCAGCAGTTACTCGAATCCTAGCGGGGCCAAAAACATTCAGTACTTC	CASSYSNPSGAKNIQYF
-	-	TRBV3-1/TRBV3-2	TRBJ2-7	TGTGCCAGCAGCCAATCCTCGGCGGAGCACTCCTACGAGCAGTACTTC	CASSQSSAEHSYEQYF
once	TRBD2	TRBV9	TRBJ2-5	TGTGCCAGCAGCCCTCCGGGACTAGCGGGAGGGCCAGAGACCCAGTACTTC	CASSPPGLAGGPETQYF
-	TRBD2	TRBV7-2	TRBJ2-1	TGTGCCAGCAGTCGTCTCGGACTAGCGGGAAGGAATGAGCAGTTCTTC	CASSRLGLAGRNEQFF
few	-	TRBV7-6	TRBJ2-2	TGTGCCAGCAGCCCCCGGGGGTACACGAACACCGGGGAGCTGTTTTTT	CASSPRGYTNTGELFF
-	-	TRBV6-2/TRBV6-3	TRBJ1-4	TGTGCCAGCAGTTACCGCCAAGGTCCCGGGAGGGAACTGTTTTTT	CASSYRQGPGRELFF
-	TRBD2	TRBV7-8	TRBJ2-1	TGTGCCAGCTCGGGGGGTAGCGGGAGTGGTGAGCAGTTCTTC	CASSGGSGSGEQFF
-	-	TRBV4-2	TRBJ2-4	TGTGCCAGCAGCCAAGATTTGGTGTCAGGGAAAGCCAAAAACATTCAGTACTTC	CASSQDLVSGKAKNIQYF
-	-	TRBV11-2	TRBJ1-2	TGTGCCAGCAGCCCCCGTGAGGGAGCTAACTATGGCTACACCTTC	CASSPREGANYGYTF
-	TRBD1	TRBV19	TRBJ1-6	TGTGCCAGTAGTCAGGGGGCCGGGGATTCACCCCTCCACTTT	CASSQGAGDSPLHF
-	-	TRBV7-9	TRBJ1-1	TGTGCCAGCAGCTTATCGTTCATAGTGCAGAACACTGAAGCTTTCTTT	CASSLSFIVQNTEAFF
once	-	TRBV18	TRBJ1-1	TGTGCCAGCTCACCACAGACAGAAATGAACACTGAAGCTTTCTTT	CASSPQTEMNTEAFF
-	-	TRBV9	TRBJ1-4	TGTGCCAGCAGCGCACAGGCGATTAATGAAAAACTGTTTTTT	CASSAQAINEKLFF
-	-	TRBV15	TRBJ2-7	TGTGCCACCAGCAGAGATCTGGCAGGGGCAAGTTACGAGCAGTACTTC	CATSRDLAGASYEQYF
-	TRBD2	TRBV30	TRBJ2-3	TGTGCCTGGAGTGTACTCGCGGGAGTAGATACGCAGTATTTT	CAWSVLAGVDTQYF
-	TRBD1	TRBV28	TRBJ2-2	TGTGCCAGTAGACAGGGGGGACCGAACACCGGGGAGCTGTTTTTT	CASRQGGPNTGELFF
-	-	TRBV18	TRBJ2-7	TGTGCCAGCTCAAAGGACAGTAGGCCCTACGAGCAGTACTTC	CASSKDSRPYEQYF
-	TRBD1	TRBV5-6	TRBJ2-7	TGTGCCAGCAGCAGACAGGGGGACGAGCAGTACTTC	CASSRQGDEQYF
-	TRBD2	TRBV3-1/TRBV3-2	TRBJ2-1	TGTGCCAGCAGCCAAGACAGCGGGGACAATGAGCAGTTCTTC	CASSQDSGDNEQFF
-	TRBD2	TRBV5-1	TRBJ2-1	TGCGCCAGCAGCTTGGATGGAGGGAGGGCTGGAAATGAGCAGTTCTTC	CASSLDGGRAGNEQFF
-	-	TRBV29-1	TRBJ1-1	TGCAGCGTTGAGGCTGGGCAATTTAGGACTGAAGCTTTCTTT	CSVEAGQFRTEAFF
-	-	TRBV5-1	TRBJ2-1	TGCGCCAGCAGCTTGAGACAGGGGGGGGGTAGCGGGGCGTTCTTC	CASSLRQGGGSGAFF
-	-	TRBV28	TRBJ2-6	TGTGCCAGCACAGGGCACTCTGGGGCCAACGTCCTGACTTTC	CASTGHSGANVLTF
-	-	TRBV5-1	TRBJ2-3	TGCGCCAGCAGCTTGGGGCAGGGGGGTTGGTTTACAGATACGCAGTATTTT	CASSLGQGGWFTDTQYF
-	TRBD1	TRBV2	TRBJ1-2	TGTGCCAGCAGGGCCGGGACAGGGTATGGCTACACCTTC	CASRAGTGYGYTF
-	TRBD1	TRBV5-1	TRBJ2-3	TGCGCCAGCAGCTTGGAGGGACAGGTTCCAGATACGCAGTATTTT	CASSLEGQVPDTQYF
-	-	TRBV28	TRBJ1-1	TGTGCCAGCAGTTTCAAGGGAGGGAAGAACACTGAAGCTTTCTTT	CASSFKGGKNTEAFF